The entry below gives a single TCR beta chain sequence along with its context. The germline CDR1 and CDR2 sequences are SNHLY and FYNNEI. This CDR3 has 12 amino acids. V lost 2 bases and J 8 bases, leaving 9 bases between the germline ends. Time point indicated: patch test 2, 6 weeks after DPC sensitization. Treatment defined: therapeutic diphenylcyclopropenone sensitization with weekly scalp DPC. This record comes from a study of human T cells and chemical hapten exposure. From the RACE reads, TCRdb called clonotypes with MiXCR, one entry per CDR3 protein. Of around 67,000 distinct CDR3 sequences in the sample, about 8% are singletons; the top ten hold under 3.5%.

Sequences were derived from whole blood, sampled in connection with sensitization to the hapten diphenylcyclopropenone (DPC). This chain links TRBV2 with TRBJ1-1; D may be TRBD1 (5 bases). The receptor comes from a woman aged 50 to 60 with alopecia areata. Some clones in this sample may be carry-over from other donors' samples. CDR3 amino acids: CASSESWGEAFF. CDR3 sequence (DNA): TGTGCCAGCAGTGAAAGTTGGGGGGAAGCTTTCTTT.